What follows are 11 T cell receptor beta chains derived from one specimen sequenced in a study of CD8+ T cells in alopecia areata. cDNA prepared by RNA extraction and subsequent reverse transcription served as the template for sequencing. Some clones are missing from TCRdb's copy, which holds only in-frame ones; the method was immunoSEQ multiplex PCR. This table has about 180,000 clones, 67% appearing once. This sample comprised CD8+ T cells sorted from blood, obtained at week 0. All receptors derive from a human donor with alopecia areata.

The chain uses TRBV1 and TRBJ2-5; the D call of TRBD2 is as the table states it, not checked on the DNA. TRBV1 is labeled a pseudogene. The CDR3 is 17 amino acids. The CDR3 DNA is TGCACCAGCAGACCAGGACTAGCGGCAACCCTCCAAGAGACCCAGTACTTC. This translates into CTSRPGLAATLQETQYF.

This clone appeared a single time. The gene calls are TRBV27 and TRBJ2-1; D ambiguous. This CDR3 is 12 amino acids long. With 2 bases removed from V and 7 bases from J, the gap between germline ends came to 6 bases. From germline, CDR1 is MNHEY and CDR2 SMNVEV (reference sequence). CDR3: CASSLGRNEQFF. In DNA form, the CDR3 reads TGTGCCAGCAGTTTAGGAAGGAATGAGCAGTTCTTC.

This chain uses TRBV2 with TRBJ2-7, with D unclear. The CDR3 runs to 12 residues. Trimming pared 4 bases from V and 4 bases from J, leaving 8 bases between. Germline V CDR1 and CDR2: SNHLY, FYNNEI. The CDR3 here is CASSGTEYEQYF. As DNA, the CDR3 is TGTGCCAGCAGTGGGACCGAGTACGAGCAGTACTTC.

The gene calls are TRBV4-1 and TRBJ1-1, with TRBD1 matching 9 bases. The CDR3 loop spans 15 amino acids. After removal of 4 bases from V and 1 base from J, the junction contained 4 bases not matched to a gene. The V gene's germline CDR1 is MGHRA and CDR2 YSYEKL. CDR3 DNA: TGCGCCAGCAGCCCAAGGACAGGGGAGAACACTGAAGCTTTCTTT. The encoded protein is CASSPRTGENTEAFF.

The chain is built from TRBV11-2 and TRBJ2-1; 7 bases align to TRBD2. V was clipped by 0 bases and J by 8 bases; unmatched bases: 1. This CDR3 has 13 amino acids. From germline, CDR1 is SGHAT and CDR2 FQNNGV. The CDR3 coding sequence is TGTGCCAGCAGCTTAGATCGGGGGGATGAGCAGTTCTTC. Protein: CASSLDRGDEQFF.

At least ten counts were recorded for this clone. The DNA of the CDR3 is TGTGCCAGCAGCGACGAAACAGGTTACAATGAGCAGTTCTTC. It translates to CASSDETGYNEQFF. This chain connects TRBV11-3 to TRBJ2-1; maybe TRBD1 (5 bases). Germline loops: CDR1 SGHNT, CDR2 YENEEA. This CDR3 spans 14 amino acids. V lost 5 bases and J 4 bases, leaving 12 bases between the germline ends.

The rearrangement joins TRBV2 to TRBJ1-1; D gene unclear. The CDR3 is made up of 13 amino acids. Per the germline V gene, CDR1 is SNHLY and CDR2 is FYNNEI. V was shortened by 6 bases and J by 1 base, with 9 bases between the two germline ends. The CDR3 region has the DNA TGTGCCAGCAGCGACCCCGGGAACACTGAAGCTTTCTTT. The encoded protein is CASSDPGNTEAFF.

This chain uses TRBV25-1 with TRBJ1-1; D remains ambiguous. The germline V and J ends were trimmed by 7 bases and 8 bases, with 11 bases remaining between them. CDR3 size: 11 residues. Germline CDR1 reads MGHDK; CDR2 reads SYGVNS. CDR3 in amino acids: CASIHGVEAFF. In nucleotides, the CDR3 is TGTGCCAGCATCCACGGAGTAGAAGCTTTCTTT. The variable domain in full, with the rest retrieved from reference TRBV25-1 and TRBJ1-1, is EADIYQTPRYLVIGTGKKITLECSQTMGHDKMYWYQQDPGMELHLIHYSYGVNSTEKGDLSSESTVSRIRTEHFPLTLESARPSHTSQYLCASIHGVEAFFGQGTRLTVV.

This sequence joins TRBV5-1 and TRBJ2-5, with a tentative D call TRBD2 (5 bases). Germline CDR1 reads SGHRS; CDR2 reads YFSETQ. The V and J ends lost 4 bases and 4 bases respectively, with 17 bases between them. The CDR3 length is 15 residues. CDR3 nucleotide sequence: TGCGCCAGCAGCCGGAGGACCAATACGCCAGAGACCCAGTACTTC. It translates to CASSRRTNTPETQYF. The complete variable domain, with remaining parts taken from reference TRBV5-1 and TRBJ2-5, reads KAGVTQTPRYLIKTRGQQVTLSCSPISGHRSVSWYQQTPGQGLQFLFEYFSETQRNKGNFPGRFSGRQFSNSRSEMNVSTLELGDSALYLCASSRRTNTPETQYFGPGTRLLVL.

This clone was seen a few times. The chain employs TRBV4-1 and TRBJ2-5; perhaps D is TRBD1 or TRBD2 (6 bases each). CDR1 and CDR2 (germline): MGHRA, YSYEKL. V was clipped by 0 bases and J by 5 bases, with 16 bases between them. The CDR3 has 16 residues. CDR3 coding DNA: TGCGCCAGCAGCCAAGATTCTTGGGGGGCCTACGAGACCCAGTACTTC. Translated: CASSQDSWGAYETQYF.

This clone was seen more than once but under ten times. J is TRBJ2-7 and V is TRBV7-6; the D gene is possibly TRBD2 (7 bases). Looked up from germline, CDR1 is SGHVS and CDR2 is FNYEAQ. This CDR3 is built from 15 residues. The V end was cut by 0 bases, the J end by 0 bases, with 9 bases between. CDR3 loop: CASSLAAGASYEQYF. DNA of the CDR3: TGTGCCAGCAGCTTAGCTGCGGGGGCCTCCTACGAGCAGTACTTC.